Shown below are 14 T cell receptor beta chains from a single sample sequenced in a study of T cell responses to AZD1222 COVID-19 vaccine. Measured with immunoSEQ multiplex PCR; TCRdb has only the in-frame clones, and not every one. The sample yields about 140,000 clones, 85% to 90% seen once. Sequenced material: peripheral blood, taken on day 0 of AZD1222 vaccination. These receptors came from an adult in good health.

With regard to this clone: Other nucleotide sequences in the sample specify the same CDR3. This chain connects TRBV14 to TRBJ2-2; 9 bases agree with TRBD1. V was pared by 3 bases and J by 2 bases, with 4 bases of the junction left unmatched. Germline CDR1 reads SGHDN; CDR2 reads FVKESK. This CDR3 is 16 amino acids long. The CDR3 region is CASSHYRGRNTGELFF. The CDR3 DNA is TGTGCCAGCAGCCATTACAGGGGGCGCAACACCGGGGAGCTGTTTTTT.

This clone was recorded only once. The gene calls are TRBV12-5 and TRBJ1-1; D remains ambiguous. Germline V gene sequence: CDR1 LGHNT, CDR2 FRNRAP. Trimming removed 7 bases from V and 3 bases from J, with 18 bases in between. This CDR3 region has 15 residues. DNA for the CDR3: TGTGCTAGTGTTCGAGAGACGGTGGAGTACACTGAAGCTTTCTTT. The encoded protein is CASVRETVEYTEAFF.

The CDR3 region has the DNA TGTGCCAGTAGTGCCAGTGCGGCCTCTCCTGCCGCTGAAGCTTTCTTT. It specifies CASSASAASPAAEAFF. The chain recombines TRBV19 with TRBJ1-1; D unresolved. Germline V gives CDR1 LNHDA, CDR2 SQIVND (reference sequence). The V and J ends lost 5 bases and 6 bases respectively, with 22 bases between them. The CDR3 totals 16 residues.

This chain joins TRBV5-6 and TRBJ1-1; no clear D. V lost 0 bases and J 8 bases, leaving 5 bases between the germline ends. Germline V lookup: CDR1 SGHDT, CDR2 YYEEEE. The CDR3 sequence is 11 residues long. The CDR3 DNA follows: TGTGCCAGCAGCTTGGGGACGGAAGCTTTCTTT. This codes for CASSLGTEAFF.

This clone was recorded a few times. This chain connects TRBV5-6 to TRBJ2-5; 9 nucleotides line up with TRBD1. The CDR3 is 18 amino acids. The ends lost 4 bases at V and 5 bases at J; junction bases unmatched: 18. Germline V gene sequence: CDR1 SGHDT, CDR2 YYEEEE. This CDR3 is CASSPEVGTGKSRETQYF. The CDR3 DNA reads TGTGCCAGCAGCCCGGAGGTGGGGACAGGGAAATCGAGGGAGACCCAGTACTTC.

The V gene is TRBV29-1, the J gene TRBJ1-1, with TRBD1 as a possible D gene (5 bases). The CDR3 loop spans 10 amino acids. V was shortened by 4 bases and J by 8 bases, with 8 bases between the two germline ends. In germline, CDR1 is SQVTM, CDR2 ANQGSEA. CDR3 protein: CSVVRGEAFF. The CDR3 DNA sequence: TGCAGCGTTGTCCGGGGGGAAGCTTTCTTT.

This chain connects TRBV10-2 to TRBJ1-1; D unclear. Germline V gives CDR1 WSHSY, CDR2 SAAADI. The germline V and J ends were trimmed by 3 bases and 5 bases, with 7 bases remaining between them. The CDR3 is 12 amino acids. CDR3 residues: CASSERKTEAFF. CDR3 nucleotides: TGCGCCAGCAGTGAAAGGAAAACTGAAGCTTTCTTT.

This chain links TRBV6-5 with TRBJ1-4; D is undetermined. The V end was cut by 2 bases, the J end by 7 bases, with 17 bases between. This CDR3 has 16 amino acids. Germline CDR1 MNHEY, CDR2 SVGAGI. CDR3 amino acids: CASSYGSGLVGEKLFF. In DNA form, the CDR3 reads TGTGCCAGCAGTTACGGGTCGGGGTTGGTCGGTGAAAAACTGTTTTTT.

The chain uses TRBV28 and TRBJ2-3, with D unclear. Between the trimmed V and J ends, which lost 5 bases and 6 bases, there was a span of 21 bases. This CDR3 has 16 amino acids. Germline CDR1 and CDR2: MDHEN and SYDVKM. In DNA form, the CDR3 reads TGTGCCAGCAGTGAAACAGAAGGACGTTCCACGGATACGCAGTATTTT. This codes for CASSETEGRSTDTQYF.

This chain connects TRBV24-1 to TRBJ2-1, with D tentatively TRBD2 (6 bases). This CDR3 spans 16 amino acids. CDR1 KGHDR and CDR2 SFDVKD come from the germline V gene. The V end was cut by 2 bases, the J end by 5 bases, with 15 bases between. CDR3: CATSDSIPGANNEQFF. The DNA for the CDR3 is TGTGCCACCAGTGATTCCATCCCGGGAGCTAACAATGAGCAGTTCTTC.

CDR3 sequence: CASSLEGRETQYF. The CDR3 nucleotides read TGTGCCAGCAGCTTGGAAGGCCGGGAGACCCAGTACTTC. The chain couples TRBV5-4 to TRBJ2-5; D not resolved. The germline V and J ends were trimmed by 0 bases and 5 bases, with 8 bases remaining between them. The CDR3 contains 13 residues. Looked up from germline, CDR1 is SGHNT and CDR2 is YYREEE (reference sequence).

The chain joins TRBV5-4 to TRBJ1-2, with no clear D. Trimming left V 6 bases short and J 7 bases short, with 16 bases between. Germline-derived CDR1 and CDR2 are SGHNT and YYREEE (reference sequence). There are 13 residues in the CDR3. CDR3 coding DNA: TGTGCCAGCACCTTAGACAATTATGTTGGCTACACCTTC. It is translated as CASTLDNYVGYTF.

The chain uses TRBV18 and TRBJ1-1; maybe TRBD1 (6 bases). CDR3 size: 14 residues. In germline, CDR1 is KGHSH, CDR2 LQKENI. Trimming cost V 4 bases and J 2 bases, with 11 bases left between them. The CDR3 is CASSQRTENTEAFF. The DNA of the CDR3 is TGTGCCAGCTCACAGAGGACAGAAAACACTGAAGCTTTCTTT.

V gene TRBV19 combines with J gene TRBJ2-5, with TRBD1 identical over 10 bases. The V segment lost 6 bases and the J segment 5 bases; nucleotides outside the gene matches: 12. This CDR3 contains 16 residues. Germline CDR1 LNHDA, CDR2 SQIVND (reference sequence). The CDR3 loop reads CASSSGTGAIGETQYF. The CDR3 region has the DNA TGTGCCAGTAGCTCCGGGACAGGGGCGATCGGTGAGACCCAGTACTTC.